Listed here is a single TCR beta chain. Its specificity is unknown. This specimen comes from a study of T cell repertoires in cytomegalovirus infection. In germline, CDR1 is MGHRA, CDR2 YSYEKL. The CDR3 sequence is 16 residues long. V was trimmed by 2 bases and J by 0 bases, leaving 11 bases between them. TCRdb reprocessed the reads via MiXCR and lists one record per CDR3 protein. This table holds about 130,000 distinct CDR3 sequences, 30% to 40% found once. This chain links TRBV4-1 with TRBJ2-1; D is unclear. The sequencing here drew on CD8+ T cells from cultured PBMCs, taken from culture after CMV antigen stimulation. This clonotype originated in a human donor in good health (CMV status not recorded). Some clones in this sample may be carry-over from other donors' samples. The CDR3 nucleotides are TGCGCCAGCAGCCAACAGTTCCGGAGCTCCTACAATGAGCAGTTCTTC. Its protein product is CASSQQFRSSYNEQFF.